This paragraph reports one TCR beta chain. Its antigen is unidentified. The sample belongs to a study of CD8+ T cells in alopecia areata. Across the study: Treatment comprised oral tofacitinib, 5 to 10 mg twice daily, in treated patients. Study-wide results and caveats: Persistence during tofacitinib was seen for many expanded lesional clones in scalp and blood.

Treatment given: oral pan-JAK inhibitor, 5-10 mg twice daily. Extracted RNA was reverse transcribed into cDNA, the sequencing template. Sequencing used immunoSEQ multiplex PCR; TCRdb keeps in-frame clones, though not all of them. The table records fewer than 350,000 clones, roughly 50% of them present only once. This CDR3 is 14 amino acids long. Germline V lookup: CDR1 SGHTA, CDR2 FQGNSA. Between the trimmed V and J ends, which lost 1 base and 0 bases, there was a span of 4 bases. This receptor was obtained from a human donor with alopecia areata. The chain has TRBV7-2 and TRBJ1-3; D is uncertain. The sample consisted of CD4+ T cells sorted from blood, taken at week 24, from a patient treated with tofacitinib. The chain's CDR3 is CASSLGGSGNTIYF. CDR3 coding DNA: TGTGCCAGCAGCTTAGGGGGCTCTGGAAACACCATATATTTT.